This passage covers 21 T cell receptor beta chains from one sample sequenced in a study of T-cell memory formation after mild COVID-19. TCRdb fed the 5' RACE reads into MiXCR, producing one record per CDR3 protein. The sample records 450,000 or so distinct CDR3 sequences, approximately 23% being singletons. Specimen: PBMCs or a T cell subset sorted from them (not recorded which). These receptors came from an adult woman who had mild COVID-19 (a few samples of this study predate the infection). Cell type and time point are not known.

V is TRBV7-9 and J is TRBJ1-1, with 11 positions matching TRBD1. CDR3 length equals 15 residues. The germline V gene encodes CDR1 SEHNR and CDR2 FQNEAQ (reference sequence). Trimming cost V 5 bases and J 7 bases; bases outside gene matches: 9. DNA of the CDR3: TGTGCCAGCAGCACACCGGGACAGGGGGTGAATGAAGCTTTCTTT. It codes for CASSTPGQGVNEAFF.

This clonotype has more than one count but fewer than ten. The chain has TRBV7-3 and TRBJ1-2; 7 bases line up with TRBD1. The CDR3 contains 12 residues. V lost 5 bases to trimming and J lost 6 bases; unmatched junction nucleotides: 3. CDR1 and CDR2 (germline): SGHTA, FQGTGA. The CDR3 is CASSAGGDGYTF. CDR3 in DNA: TGTGCCAGCAGCGCAGGGGGTGATGGCTACACCTTC.

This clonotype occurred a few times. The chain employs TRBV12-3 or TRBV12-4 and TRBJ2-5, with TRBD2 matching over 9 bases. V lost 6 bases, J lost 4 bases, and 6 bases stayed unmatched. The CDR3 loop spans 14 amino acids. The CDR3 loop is CASRPGLAGETQYF. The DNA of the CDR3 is TGTGCCAGCAGGCCGGGACTAGCTGGAGAGACCCAGTACTTC.

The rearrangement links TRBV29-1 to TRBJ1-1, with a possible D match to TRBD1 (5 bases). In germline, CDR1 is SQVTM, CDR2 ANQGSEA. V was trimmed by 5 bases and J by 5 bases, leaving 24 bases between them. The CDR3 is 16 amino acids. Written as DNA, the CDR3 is TGCAGCGTTATCCTCAACATGGGTGGGTGGGGGACTGAAGCTTTCTTT. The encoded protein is CSVILNMGGWGTEAFF.

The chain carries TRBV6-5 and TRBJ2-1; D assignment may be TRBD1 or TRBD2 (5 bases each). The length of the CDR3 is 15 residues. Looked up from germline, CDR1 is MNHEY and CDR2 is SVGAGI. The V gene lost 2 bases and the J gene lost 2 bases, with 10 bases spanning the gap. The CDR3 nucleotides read TGTGCCAGCAGTTACGATGGGGGTCCCTACAATGAGCAGTTCTTC. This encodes CASSYDGGPYNEQFF.

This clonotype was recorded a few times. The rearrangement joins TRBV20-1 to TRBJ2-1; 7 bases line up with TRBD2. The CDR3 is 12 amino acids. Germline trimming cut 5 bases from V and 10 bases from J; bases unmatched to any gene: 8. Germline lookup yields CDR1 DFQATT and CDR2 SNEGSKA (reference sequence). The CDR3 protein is CSASGGGREQFF. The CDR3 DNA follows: TGCAGTGCTTCTGGGGGGGGAAGGGAGCAGTTCTTC.

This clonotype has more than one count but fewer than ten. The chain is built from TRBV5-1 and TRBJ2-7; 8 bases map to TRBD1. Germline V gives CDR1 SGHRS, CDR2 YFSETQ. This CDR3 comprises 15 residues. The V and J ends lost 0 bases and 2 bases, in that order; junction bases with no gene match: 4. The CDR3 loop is CASSLVETGAYEQYF. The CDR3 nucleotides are TGCGCCAGCAGCTTGGTGGAGACAGGGGCCTACGAGCAGTACTTC. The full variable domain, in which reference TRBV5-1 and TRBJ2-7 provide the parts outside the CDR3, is KAGVTQTPRYLIKTRGQQVTLSCSPISGHRSVSWYQQTPGQGLQFLFEYFSETQRNKGNFPGRFSGRQFSNSRSEMNVSTLELGDSALYLCASSLVETGAYEQYFGPGTRLTVT.

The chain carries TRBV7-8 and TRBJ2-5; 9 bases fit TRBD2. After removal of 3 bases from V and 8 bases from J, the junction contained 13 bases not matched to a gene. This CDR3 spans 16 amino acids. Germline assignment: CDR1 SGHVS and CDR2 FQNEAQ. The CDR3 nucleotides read TGTGCCAGCAGCTTCGAAATAGCGGGGGCCTTCCGAACCCAGTACTTC. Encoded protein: CASSFEIAGAFRTQYF.

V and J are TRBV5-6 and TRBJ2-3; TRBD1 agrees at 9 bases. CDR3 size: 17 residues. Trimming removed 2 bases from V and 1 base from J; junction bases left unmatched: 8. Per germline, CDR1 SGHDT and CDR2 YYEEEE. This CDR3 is CASSFLGQGVGTDTQYF. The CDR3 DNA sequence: TGTGCCAGCAGCTTCTTGGGACAGGGAGTAGGCACAGATACGCAGTATTTT.

In nucleotides, the CDR3 is TGTGCCAGCAGTTACGGGACACTGGGCACAGATACGCAGTATTTT. It translates to CASSYGTLGTDTQYF. The rearrangement uses TRBV6-6 and TRBJ2-3; perhaps TRBD1 as D (6 bases). The V gene lost 2 bases and the J gene lost 1 base, with 10 bases spanning the gap. Per germline, CDR1 MNHNY and CDR2 SVGAGI (reference sequence). The CDR3 covers 15 residues.

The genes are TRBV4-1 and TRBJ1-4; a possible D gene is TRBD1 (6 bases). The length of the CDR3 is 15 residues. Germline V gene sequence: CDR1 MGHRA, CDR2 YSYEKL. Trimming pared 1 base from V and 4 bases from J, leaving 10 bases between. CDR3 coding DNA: TGCGCCAGCAGCCAAGTAGGGACAAGTAATGAAAAACTGTTTTTT. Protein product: CASSQVGTSNEKLFF.

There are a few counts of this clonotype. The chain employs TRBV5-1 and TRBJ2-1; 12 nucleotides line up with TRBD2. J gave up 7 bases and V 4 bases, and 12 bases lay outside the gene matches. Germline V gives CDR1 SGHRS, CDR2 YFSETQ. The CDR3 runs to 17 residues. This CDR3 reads CASSVGALAGGGNEQFF. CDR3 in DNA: TGCGCCAGCAGCGTCGGCGCACTAGCGGGAGGTGGTAATGAGCAGTTCTTC.

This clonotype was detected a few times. CDR3 sequence reads: CASSLAPGDYGYTF. The CDR3 coding sequence is TGCGCCAGCAGCTTGGCCCCAGGGGACTATGGCTACACCTTC. The V gene is TRBV5-1, the J gene TRBJ1-2; perhaps TRBD1 as D (6 bases). Trimming shortened V by 0 bases and J by 3 bases, and 9 bases separated the two germline ends. Germline lookup yields CDR1 SGHRS and CDR2 YFSETQ. This CDR3 has 14 residues. The complete variable domain, with remaining parts taken from reference TRBV5-1 and TRBJ1-2, reads KAGVTQTPRYLIKTRGQQVTLSCSPISGHRSVSWYQQTPGQGLQFLFEYFSETQRNKGNFPGRFSGRQFSNSRSEMNVSTLELGDSALYLCASSLAPGDYGYTFGSGTRLTVV.

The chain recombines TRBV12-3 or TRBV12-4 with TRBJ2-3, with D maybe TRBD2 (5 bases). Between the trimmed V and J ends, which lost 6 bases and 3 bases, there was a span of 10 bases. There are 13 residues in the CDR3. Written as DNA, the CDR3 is TGTGCCAGCAGGTCACTAGTAACAGATACGCAGTATTTT. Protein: CASRSLVTDTQYF.

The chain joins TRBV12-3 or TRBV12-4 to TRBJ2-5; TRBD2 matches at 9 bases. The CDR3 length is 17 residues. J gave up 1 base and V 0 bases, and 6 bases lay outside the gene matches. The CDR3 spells CASSLAGLAGFQETQYF. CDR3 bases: TGTGCCAGCAGTTTAGCGGGGCTAGCGGGATTCCAAGAGACCCAGTACTTC.

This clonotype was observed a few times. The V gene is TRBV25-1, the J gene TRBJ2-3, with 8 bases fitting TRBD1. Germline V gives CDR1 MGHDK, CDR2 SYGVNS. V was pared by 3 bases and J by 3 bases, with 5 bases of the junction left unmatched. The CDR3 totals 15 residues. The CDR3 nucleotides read TGTGCCAGCAGTGACACAGGGGGTGGAACAGATACGCAGTATTTT. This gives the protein CASSDTGGGTDTQYF.

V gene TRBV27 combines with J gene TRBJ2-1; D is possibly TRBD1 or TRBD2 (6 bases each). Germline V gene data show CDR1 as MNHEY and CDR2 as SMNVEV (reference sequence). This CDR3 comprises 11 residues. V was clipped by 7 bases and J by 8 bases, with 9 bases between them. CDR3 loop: CASTRGHEQFF. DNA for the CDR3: TGTGCCAGCACCCGGGGGCATGAGCAGTTCTTC.

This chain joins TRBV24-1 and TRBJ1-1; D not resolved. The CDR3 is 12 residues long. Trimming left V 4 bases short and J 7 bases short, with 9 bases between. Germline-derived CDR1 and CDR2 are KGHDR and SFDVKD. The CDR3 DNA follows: TGTGCCACCAGTGACCCTGCGGGTGAAGCTTTCTTT. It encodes CATSDPAGEAFF.

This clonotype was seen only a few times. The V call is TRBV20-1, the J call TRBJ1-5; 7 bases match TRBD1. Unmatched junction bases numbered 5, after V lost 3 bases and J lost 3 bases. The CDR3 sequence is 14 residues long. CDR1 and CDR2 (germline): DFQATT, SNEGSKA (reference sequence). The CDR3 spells CSARTGSNNQPQHF. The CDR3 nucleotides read TGCAGTGCTAGGACAGGGTCCAACAATCAGCCCCAGCATTTT.

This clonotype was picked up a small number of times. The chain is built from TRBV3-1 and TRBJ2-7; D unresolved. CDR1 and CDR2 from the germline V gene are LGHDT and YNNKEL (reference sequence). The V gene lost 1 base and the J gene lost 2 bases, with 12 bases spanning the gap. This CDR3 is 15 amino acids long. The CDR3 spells CASSQGLLVTYEQYF. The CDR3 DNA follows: TGTGCCAGCAGCCAAGGGTTACTCGTTACCTACGAGCAGTACTTC.

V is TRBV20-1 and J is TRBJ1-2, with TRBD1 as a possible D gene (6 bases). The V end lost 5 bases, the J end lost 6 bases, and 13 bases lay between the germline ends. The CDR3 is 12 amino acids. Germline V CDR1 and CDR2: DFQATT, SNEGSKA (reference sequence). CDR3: CSASQGPDGYTF. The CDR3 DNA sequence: TGCAGTGCTTCACAGGGACCCGATGGCTACACCTTC.